These 30 T cell receptor beta chains were sequenced from one sample in a study of T-cell reconstitution after alpha-beta-depleted transplantation in children. Preparation of the TCRbeta library used unique molecular identifiers. TCRdb reanalysed the PCR reads using MiXCR and keeps one entry per CDR3 protein. The sample shows about 640,000 distinct CDR3 sequences, over 10% of them seen only once. This material consisted of PBMCs, mostly from graft donor cells, taken 360 days after TCRalphabeta/CD19-depleted stem cell transplant. Source of these receptors: a male patient younger than 18 who had a stem cell transplant for acute myeloid leukemia, so the T cells may come from the graft donor.

This clonotype was seen a few times. The genes are TRBV27 and TRBJ2-7, with TRBD2 matching over 16 bases. Germline V CDR1 and CDR2: MNHEY, SMNVEV (reference sequence). V lost 3 bases, J lost 6 bases, and 8 bases stayed unmatched. The CDR3 contains 17 residues. The CDR3 bases are TGTGCCAGCAGTTTTTCGGGACTAGCGGGAGGGCCCTCCGAGCAGTACTTC. It specifies CASSFSGLAGGPSEQYF.

This clonotype occurred many times. The chain links TRBV12-3 or TRBV12-4 to TRBJ2-7; TRBD2 agrees at 11 bases. With V trimmed by 5 bases and J by 4 bases, 16 bases remained unmatched. The CDR3 is 18 residues long. The CDR3 sequence: CASSPLPGTSGFLYEQYF. The CDR3 DNA reads as TGTGCCAGCAGTCCCCTCCCCGGGACTAGCGGCTTCCTATACGAGCAGTACTTC.

The chain joins TRBV2 to TRBJ2-2, with D possibly TRBD2 on 5 matching bases. The CDR3 sequence is 12 residues long. Per germline, CDR1 SNHLY and CDR2 FYNNEI. V was shortened by 11 bases and J by 10 bases, with 17 bases between the two germline ends. CDR3 DNA sequence: TGTGCCGTGAGGGTCCCAAGGGTGGAGCTGTTTTTT. Its protein is CAVRVPRVELFF.

This sequence joins TRBV20-1 and TRBJ2-3; D might be TRBD2 (6 bases). The CDR3 sequence is 14 residues long. Germline V gene data show CDR1 as DFQATT and CDR2 as SNEGSKA (reference sequence). The CDR3 region is CSEYTSLGTDTQYF. The CDR3 DNA reads TGCAGCGAATATACTAGCCTCGGCACAGATACGCAGTATTTT.

V usage is TRBV4-3 and J usage is TRBJ2-1; perhaps TRBD2 as D (5 bases). Germline CDR1 LGHNA, CDR2 YSLEER. The CDR3 extends over 14 amino acids. The V end lost 2 bases, the J end lost 4 bases, and 9 bases lay between the germline ends. In nucleotides, the CDR3 is TGCGCCAGCAGCCAACTAGCTAGGTACAATGAGCAGTTCTTC. Protein product: CASSQLARYNEQFF.

This clonotype has only a few counts. The chain has TRBV29-1 and TRBJ2-7; 10 bases match TRBD2. The CDR3 is made up of 15 amino acids. Per the germline V gene, CDR1 is SQVTM and CDR2 is ANQGSEA. V gave up 4 bases and J gave up 3 bases; unmatched junction bases: 9. Written as DNA, the CDR3 is TGCAGCGTTGGGGAGCGGGAGGGCCCTTTCTACGAGCAGTACTTC. It specifies CSVGEREGPFYEQYF.

The chain recombines TRBV29-1 with TRBJ2-3, with D possibly TRBD1 on 6 matching bases. CDR3 size: 14 residues. Germline CDR1 SQVTM, CDR2 ANQGSEA. V lost 6 bases and J lost 0, with 13 bases in between. DNA for the CDR3: TGCAGCGTGCCAACAGGGTTTAGCACAGATACGCAGTATTTT. It yields the protein CSVPTGFSTDTQYF.

The V gene is TRBV20-1, the J gene TRBJ2-6, with D maybe TRBD1 (6 bases). With 8 bases removed from V and 0 bases from J, the gap between germline ends came to 17 bases. The CDR3 contains 16 residues. The germline V gene has CDR1 DFQATT and CDR2 SNEGSKA (reference sequence). CDR3 DNA: TGCAGTTCGTTTTCGACAGGTTTCTCTGGGGCCAACGTCCTGACTTTC. Translation: CSSFSTGFSGANVLTF.

The sample holds a few counts of this clonotype. The chain carries TRBV20-1 and TRBJ2-7; D might be TRBD1 or TRBD2, each matching 6 bases. Trimming left V 3 bases short and J 2 bases short, with 14 bases between. CDR3 length equals 14 residues. Germline V CDR1 and CDR2: DFQATT, SNEGSKA (reference sequence). The CDR3 sequence is CSARPGGLPYEQYF. In nucleotides, the CDR3 is TGCAGTGCTAGGCCTGGGGGGCTCCCCTACGAGCAGTACTTC.

This clonotype appeared a few times. The chain uses TRBV9 and TRBJ2-5; 12 bases map to TRBD2. Per germline, CDR1 SGDLS and CDR2 YYNGEE. The CDR3 contains 17 residues. The V segment lost 0 bases and the J segment 2 bases; nucleotides outside the gene matches: 5. CDR3 nucleotides: TGTGCCAGCAGCGTAGGTAGACTAGCGGGAGTTCAAGAGACCCAGTACTTC. It translates to CASSVGRLAGVQETQYF.

The V and J genes are TRBV30 and TRBJ2-7; TRBD2 is a possible D gene (5 bases). The length of the CDR3 is 11 residues. Germline V gene data show CDR1 as GTSNPN and CDR2 as SVGIG (reference sequence). The V end lost 4 bases, the J end lost 2 bases, and 6 bases lay between the germline ends. For the CDR3, the DNA is TGTGCCTGGAAACTAGCCTACGAGCAGTACTTC. Protein product: CAWKLAYEQYF. The complete variable domain, with remaining parts taken from reference TRBV30 and TRBJ2-7, reads SQTIHQWPATLVQPVGSPLSLECTVEGTSNPNLYWYRQAAGRGLQLLFYSVGIGQISSEVPQNLSASRPQDRQFILSSKKLLLSDSGFYLCAWKLAYEQYFGPGTRLTVT.

This clonotype was counted a few times. The rearrangement uses TRBV7-6 and TRBJ2-1, with D perhaps TRBD1 (5 bases). CDR1 SGHVS and CDR2 FNYEAQ come from the germline V gene. CDR3 length equals 12 residues. V dropped 2 bases and J dropped 10 bases, with 9 bases sitting between them. The CDR3 protein is CASSLQGGEQFF. CDR3 sequence (DNA): TGTGCCAGCAGCTTACAGGGTGGGGAGCAGTTCTTC.

This clonotype was picked up a small number of times. The rearrangement uses TRBV7-3 and TRBJ2-3; D is perhaps TRBD2 (6 bases). Germline CDR1 SGHTA, CDR2 FQGTGA. The CDR3 has 16 amino acids. V was shortened by 2 bases and J by 4 bases, with 16 bases between the two germline ends. CDR3 in amino acids: CASSLFLAQGPDTQYF. The CDR3 bases are TGTGCCAGCAGCTTATTTCTAGCGCAGGGCCCAGATACGCAGTATTTT. The complete variable domain, with remaining parts taken from reference TRBV7-3 and TRBJ2-3, reads GAGVSQTPSNKVTEKGKYVELRCDPISGHTALYWYRQSLGQGPEFLIYFQGTGAADDSGLPNDRFFAVRPEGSVSTLKIQRTERGDSAVYLCASSLFLAQGPDTQYFGPGTRLTVL.

The CDR3 nucleotides read TGTGCCAGCAGTTTCAGCGTCAAAGCCTACAATGAGCAGTTCTTC. Amino acid sequence: CASSFSVKAYNEQFF. The gene calls are TRBV27 and TRBJ2-1; no definite D call. V lost 3 bases and J 2 bases, leaving 11 bases between the germline ends. Germline loops: CDR1 MNHEY, CDR2 SMNVEV (reference sequence). This CDR3 comprises 15 residues.

This clonotype has a handful of counts. The chain combines TRBV29-1 with TRBJ2-5; maybe TRBD1 (6 bases). Germline CDR1 reads SQVTM; CDR2 reads ANQGSEA. The CDR3 extends over 15 amino acids. The V end was cut by 0 bases, the J end by 4 bases, with 15 bases between. CDR3 amino acids: CSVEDRDKITETQYF. CDR3 nucleotide sequence: TGCAGCGTTGAAGATCGGGACAAGATAACAGAGACCCAGTACTTC.

The V gene is TRBV7-2, the J gene TRBJ2-7; TRBD2 is a possible D gene (6 bases). Germline-derived CDR1 and CDR2 are SGHTA and FQGNSA. The CDR3 spans 15 residues. Trimming took 1 base from V and 3 from J, leaving 13 bases between them. The CDR3 reads CASSLGFSGYYEQYF. CDR3 DNA sequence: TGTGCCAGCAGCTTAGGGTTTAGCGGCTACTACGAGCAGTACTTC.

This clonotype was observed a handful of times. The V gene is TRBV27, the J gene TRBJ2-2; D ambiguous. With 4 bases removed from V and 3 bases from J, the gap between germline ends came to 6 bases. The CDR3 length is 13 residues. Germline values: CDR1 MNHEY, CDR2 SMNVEV (reference sequence). CDR3: CASSYVDTGELFF. DNA for the CDR3: TGTGCCAGCAGTTACGTTGACACCGGGGAGCTGTTTTTT.

CDR3 sequence reads: CSAGSLPGQGGEQYF. The DNA of the CDR3 is TGCAGTGCTGGATCTTTGCCGGGACAGGGAGGGGAGCAGTACTTC. This chain uses TRBV20-1 with TRBJ2-7; 9 bases map to TRBD1. J was trimmed by 7 bases and V by 5 bases; bases with no gene match: 15. The CDR3 consists of 15 residues. Germline V gene sequence: CDR1 DFQATT, CDR2 SNEGSKA (reference sequence).

This clonotype was picked up many times. This chain joins TRBV29-1 and TRBJ2-1, with TRBD2 as a possible D gene (5 bases). Germline CDR1 and CDR2: SQVTM and ANQGSEA. Trimming shortened V by 2 bases and J by 1 base, and 15 bases separated the two germline ends. The CDR3 is 16 residues long. The CDR3 spells CSVESNRRQSYNEQFF. The CDR3 nucleotides read TGCAGCGTTGAAAGTAATAGGAGGCAGTCCTACAATGAGCAGTTCTTC.

The rearrangement links TRBV4-1 to TRBJ2-2, with 11 bases fitting TRBD1. Trimming cost V 0 bases and J 7 bases; bases outside gene matches: 7. The CDR3 is 17 amino acids. Germline loops: CDR1 MGHRA, CDR2 YSYEKL. Here the CDR3 DNA reads TGCGCCAGCAGCCAAGAGCCCCCGGGACAGGGGGACGGGGAGCTGTTTTTT. Translating it yields CASSQEPPGQGDGELFF.

With respect to this clonotype: The CDR3 carries no conserved terminal phenylalanine or tryptophan, so it likely arises from a read error. J is TRBJ2-1 and V is TRBV20-1; weak D call: TRBD1 (6 bases). CDR3 length: 13 amino acids. Germline V lookup: CDR1 DFQATT, CDR2 SNEGSKA (reference sequence). The germline V and J ends were trimmed by 4 bases and 8 bases, with 15 bases remaining between them. The CDR3 here is CSATGVGWHEQFC. The DNA for the CDR3 is TGCAGTGCTACAGGGGTTGGGTGGCATGAGCAGTTCTGC.

This clonotype came up many times. The chain employs TRBV5-5 and TRBJ2-3; the match to TRBD2 covers 11 bases. Germline CDR1 reads SGHKS; CDR2 reads YYEKEE (reference sequence). J lost 0 bases, V lost 4 bases, and 4 bases had no gene match. There are 16 residues in the CDR3. DNA for the CDR3: TGTGCCAGCAGCGCGTGGACTAGCGGGAGCACAGATACGCAGTATTTT. This sequence encodes CASSAWTSGSTDTQYF.

This clonotype was counted only a few times. This rearrangement joins TRBV3-1 to TRBJ2-1; 10 bases map to TRBD2. Germline CDR1 LGHDT, CDR2 YNNKEL (reference sequence). This CDR3 is 16 amino acids long. Losses at the gene ends were 2 bases for V and 9 bases for J; bases not matched to a gene: 10. In DNA, the CDR3 is TGTGCCAGCAGCCAATCTTGGTCTAGCGGGAGTGGTGAGCAGTTCTTC. Protein product: CASSQSWSSGSGEQFF.

At least ten counts were recorded for this clonotype. The chain uses TRBV10-3 and TRBJ2-2; 8 nucleotides agree with TRBD2. The CDR3 has 14 amino acids. Losses at the gene ends were 8 bases for V and 3 bases for J; bases not matched to a gene: 5. Germline-derived CDR1 and CDR2 are ENHRY and SYGVKD. The CDR3 DNA is TGTGCCATCGGGCGGGAGGAGTACACCGGGGAGCTGTTTTTT. Amino acids: CAIGREEYTGELFF.

This clonotype was detected only a few times. The chain employs TRBV5-1 and TRBJ1-4, with 7 bases matching TRBD1. This CDR3 spans 14 amino acids. Per germline, CDR1 SGHRS and CDR2 YFSETQ. Trimming took 4 bases from V and 3 from J; bases not matched to a gene: 3. As DNA, the CDR3 is TGCGCCAGCAGCAGGGGGACAGCTAATGAAAAACTGTTTTTT. It translates to CASSRGTANEKLFF.

The chain uses TRBV29-1 and TRBJ1-2; 10 nucleotides line up with TRBD1. V trimming: 6 bases; J trimming: 0 bases; junction bases outside the gene matches: 10. Germline V lookup: CDR1 SQVTM, CDR2 ANQGSEA. The length of the CDR3 is 16 residues. CDR3 nucleotides: TGCAGCGTCCTGGGGGACAGGGGAATGACTAACTATGGCTACACCTTC. Protein product: CSVLGDRGMTNYGYTF.

In its sample, this clonotype was seen many times. The CDR3 nucleotides read TGTGCCAGCAGTTCTCACGAATGGATGAACACTGAAGCTTTCTTT. Protein: CASSSHEWMNTEAFF. The chain recombines TRBV6-5 with TRBJ1-1; D ambiguous. Trimming took off 4 bases at V and 0 bases at J, with 12 bases between the two ends. Per the germline V gene, CDR1 is MNHEY and CDR2 is SVGAGI. The CDR3 sequence is 15 residues long.

This clonotype was detected a few times. The chain couples TRBV28 to TRBJ1-4, with D tentatively TRBD1 (6 bases). The CDR3 runs to 17 residues. Germline V gene sequence: CDR1 MDHEN, CDR2 SYDVKM. V was cut by 6 bases and J by 4 bases, with 21 bases left in between. CDR3 coding DNA: TGTGCCAGCAGGCCGGGGAGGACCAGGGGCTTTAATGAAAAACTGTTTTTT. This sequence encodes CASRPGRTRGFNEKLFF.

The chain combines TRBV5-1 with TRBJ1-6; D gene ambiguous. Germline V gene sequence: CDR1 SGHRS, CDR2 YFSETQ. There are 13 residues in the CDR3. V lost 0 bases, J lost 13 bases, and 11 bases lay in between. CDR3 residues: CASSLGLYRPLHF. Written as DNA, the CDR3 is TGCGCCAGCAGCTTGGGGCTATATCGTCCCCTCCACTTT. Full variable domain (rest looked up from reference TRBV5-1 and TRBJ1-6): KAGVTQTPRYLIKTRGQQVTLSCSPISGHRSVSWYQQTPGQGLQFLFEYFSETQRNKGNFPGRFSGRQFSNSRSEMNVSTLELGDSALYLCASSLGLYRPLHFGNGTRLTVT.

This clonotype turned up a few times. V gene TRBV12-3 or TRBV12-4 combines with J gene TRBJ2-1; 12 bases map to TRBD2. Germline trimming cut 2 bases from V and 8 bases from J; bases unmatched to any gene: 4. This CDR3 region has 15 residues. The CDR3 protein is CASSLRASGGDEQFF. DNA of the CDR3: TGTGCCAGCAGTTTACGGGCTAGCGGGGGGGATGAGCAGTTCTTC.